Listed below are T cell receptor beta chains from one sample, sequenced in a study of cytomegalovirus exposure and HLA in healthy donors. Measured with immunoSEQ multiplex PCR; TCRdb has only the in-frame clones, and not every one. The profile covers 150,000 to 200,000 clones, with around 80% appearing a single time and about 4.3% taken by the ten largest. Material for sequencing was PBMCs. The receptors here all came from a woman in her forties or fifties in good health and CMV-seropositive. Each CDR3 is given with its conserved first and last residue. The D gene is left open where the match is weak. Size tells how often a clone was seen (once, few, many) or the class of an expanded clone, and some rows leave it out.

d_call	v_call	clone_size	j_call	cdr3_nt	cdr3_aa
TRBD2	TRBV29-1	few	TRBJ2-5	TGCAGCGTAGCCGGGACTACCCAAGAGACCCAGTACTTC	CSVAGTTQETQYF
TRBD1	TRBV10-3	few	TRBJ1-1	TGTGCCATCAGTGATGGGACAGGGTTTGAAGCTTTCTTT	CAISDGTGFEAFF
TRBD1	TRBV2	-	TRBJ2-7	TGTGCCAGCAGTGATCTCGGGACAGGGGAACAGAAGCAGTACTTC	CASSDLGTGEQKQYF
-	TRBV6-1	-	TRBJ2-5	TGTGCCAGCAGTACTGGGACATCGAGGGTGACCCAGTACTTC	CASSTGTSRVTQYF
-	TRBV9	-	TRBJ1-1	TGTGCCACCAGGTTCTCAGGTTTGAGGAACACTGAAGCTTTCTTT	CATRFSGLRNTEAFF
-	TRBV15	-	TRBJ1-2	TGTGCCACCCAGGCAACAGGGCGTCCCCTTCAGAGTGGCTACACCTTC	CATQATGRPLQSGYTF
TRBD1	TRBV11-3	-	TRBJ1-5	TGTGCCAGCAGCTTAGTAACGGGACAGGGAGGTCAGCCCCAGCATTTT	CASSLVTGQGGQPQHF
-	TRBV7-2	few	TRBJ1-5	TGTGCCACCTCCTGGAGAAACAATCAGCCCCAGCATTTT	CATSWRNNQPQHF
TRBD2	TRBV28	-	TRBJ2-7	TGTGCCAGCAGTTCTATCGGACTAGCGGGAGGATACGAGCAGTACTTC	CASSSIGLAGGYEQYF
-	TRBV25-1	few	TRBJ1-2	TGTGCCAGCAGTGAATACCTGGGCGGCTACACCTTC	CASSEYLGGYTF
-	TRBV7-8	few	TRBJ2-5	TGTGCCAGCAGCTTAGGGACAGCCGAAGAGACCCAGTACTTC	CASSLGTAEETQYF
TRBD1	TRBV7-3	-	TRBJ2-3	TGTGCCAGCAGCTTAGGACAGGGGTTCGATACGCAGTATTTT	CASSLGQGFDTQYF
-	TRBV18	-	TRBJ1-2	TGTGCCAGCTCACCAACTGAGACAGTACATGGCTACACCTTC	CASSPTETVHGYTF
-	TRBV6-5	once	TRBJ1-1	TGTGCCAGCAGTTACGGACAGTTGAACACTGAAGCTTTCTTT	CASSYGQLNTEAFF
TRBD1	TRBV6-5	once	TRBJ1-1	TGTGCCAGCAGCGGCAGACCAGGGGGCCCTGAAGCTTTCTTT	CASSGRPGGPEAFF
-	TRBV7-2	-	TRBJ2-5	TGTGCCAGCAGCATCACCCCAGAATCTAGTCTCCTGCGGCGGGAGACCCAGTACTTC	CASSITPESSLLRRETQYF
TRBD2	TRBV29-1	few	TRBJ2-1	TGCAGCGACGACCTGGGCGGGAGCGATGAGCAGTTCTTC	CSDDLGGSDEQFF
TRBD2	TRBV30	-	TRBJ2-7	TGTGCCTGGGCGGCCCCCCCCGGGGGGGCCCACGAGCAGTACTTC	CAWAAPPGGAHEQYF
-	TRBV27	-	TRBJ2-5	TGTGCCAGCAGTCCATCGGTCGGTACCCAGTACTTC	CASSPSVGTQYF
-	TRBV6-5	-	TRBJ1-4	TGTGCCAGCAGTTACTCGGCACAGATCAATGAAAAACTGTTTTTT	CASSYSAQINEKLFF
TRBD1	TRBV19	-	TRBJ2-7	TGTGCCAGTAGTTCCGACAGGGGGAGCGTAGGACAGTACTTC	CASSSDRGSVGQYF
-	TRBV19	-	TRBJ1-2	TGTGCCAGTAGCCCTCCATCCGGGGCAGGGGCAACCTATGGCTACACCTTC	CASSPPSGAGATYGYTF
-	TRBV7-2	-	TRBJ2-1	TGTGCCAGCAGCCCCGGAGCCAGCGGAATTGAGCAGTTCTTC	CASSPGASGIEQFF
-	TRBV6-1	-	TRBJ2-7	TGTGCCAGCAGAGGAGACGGCTACGAGCAGTACTTC	CASRGDGYEQYF
TRBD1	TRBV14	-	TRBJ2-5	TGTGCCAGCAGCCTAAGGACAGGGGGTGGTGAGACCCAGTACTTC	CASSLRTGGGETQYF
-	TRBV10-2	once	TRBJ1-3	TGCGCCAGCTCTGACGGGTTTGACACCATATATTTT	CASSDGFDTIYF
-	TRBV19	-	TRBJ1-5	TGTGCCAGTAGTATAGGTCGGCCCCGACTAAACAATCAGCCCCAGCATTTT	CASSIGRPRLNNQPQHF
-	TRBV28	once	TRBJ2-2	TGTGCCACCAGCGTTAGCACCGGGGAGCTGTTTTTT	CATSVSTGELFF
TRBD2	TRBV5-1	-	TRBJ2-5	TGCGCCAGCAGCTCCCTCGGGGGGGGATTACAAGAGACCCAGTACTTC	CASSSLGGGLQETQYF
-	TRBV18	few	TRBJ1-5	TGTGCCAGCTCACCTCAGGGGAATGGCGATCAGCCCCAGCATTTT	CASSPQGNGDQPQHF
-	TRBV6-5	-	TRBJ2-7	TGTGCCAGCACCCGGAGGGCGCGGGCATCCTACGAGCAGTACTTC	CASTRRARASYEQYF
-	TRBV30	-	TRBJ2-7	TGTGCCTGGGGGCGATCGGGGGCCTACGAGCAGTACTTC	CAWGRSGAYEQYF
TRBD1	TRBV19	-	TRBJ1-1	TGTGCCAGTAGTGTTACAGGGGGCGCAGGGTACACTGAAGCTTTCTTT	CASSVTGGAGYTEAFF
-	TRBV5-1	-	TRBJ2-2	TGCGCCAGCAGACGAAGCGGGACAAACGGGGAGCTGTTTTTT	CASRRSGTNGELFF
-	TRBV14	-	TRBJ1-1	TGTGCCAGCAGCCAAGGGGAGCTCTCTGAAGCTTTCTTT	CASSQGELSEAFF
TRBD2	TRBV30	-	TRBJ2-1	TGTGCCTGGAGTTTCGGGGGGGCACGAGAGCAGTTCTTC	CAWSFGGAREQFF
TRBD1	TRBV9	-	TRBJ1-5	TGTGCCAGCAGCCCAGAAGCGACAGGGGATTATAGCAATCAGCCCCAGCATTTT	CASSPEATGDYSNQPQHF
TRBD2	TRBV10-3	-	TRBJ2-1	TGTGCCATCAGTGGCGGGACTAGCGGGACTAATGAGCAGTTCTTC	CAISGGTSGTNEQFF
TRBD1	TRBV18	-	TRBJ1-3	TGTGCCAGCTCACCAGGTCGACAGGGTAACACCATATATTTT	CASSPGRQGNTIYF
-	TRBV6-5	once	TRBJ1-2	TGTGCCAGCAGACCGGGGGGTCCCGGTGGCTACACCTTC	CASRPGGPGGYTF
TRBD2	TRBV5-6	-	TRBJ2-7	TGTGCCAGCGCTCGGGAGGGCCGCTCCTACGAGCAGTACTTC	CASAREGRSYEQYF
TRBD1	TRBV19	-	TRBJ1-2	TGTGCCAGTAGTCCCGGACAGGGACGTAACTATGGCTACACCTTC	CASSPGQGRNYGYTF
-	TRBV10-3	-	TRBJ1-1	TGTGCCATCAGTGAGTCTCCAGGGGAGGGCACTGAAGCTTTCTTT	CAISESPGEGTEAFF
-	TRBV6-5	few	TRBJ2-1	TGTGCCAGCAGTTACGCAGGGGCGGATGAGCAGTTCTTC	CASSYAGADEQFF
TRBD1	TRBV7-2	-	TRBJ1-6	TGTGCCAGCAGCCAGGGACAGATACGGAATTCACCCCTCCACTTT	CASSQGQIRNSPLHF
-	TRBV5-4	few	TRBJ2-7	TGTGCCAGCAGCTTGGAAGGGAGCTCCTACGAGCAGTACTTC	CASSLEGSSYEQYF
-	TRBV30	-	TRBJ1-5	TGTGCCTGGAGCGGACACGCTAAGCAGCCCCAGCATTTT	CAWSGHAKQPQHF
TRBD1	TRBV9	-	TRBJ1-1	TGTGCCAGCAGCGTAGAGGGGGGACAGGGGACTGAAGCTTTCTTT	CASSVEGGQGTEAFF
TRBD2	TRBV7-9	-	TRBJ2-7	TGTGCCAGCACCCCACCCGGACTAGCGGGAGCCTACGAGCAGTACTTC	CASTPPGLAGAYEQYF
TRBD1	TRBV5-6	-	TRBJ2-2	TGTGCCAGCAGCTTGGCCGTAACAGGGGTGACCGGGGAGCTGTTTTTT	CASSLAVTGVTGELFF
TRBD1	TRBV2	-	TRBJ1-1	TGTGCCAGCAGCCGGGACAGGGAAACTGAAGCTTTCTTT	CASSRDRETEAFF
-	TRBV19	-	TRBJ2-1	TGTGCCAGTAGCTGGACAGTCTCCTACAATGAGCAGTTCTTC	CASSWTVSYNEQFF
-	TRBV12-2	-	TRBJ1-2	TGTGCAAGTCGCTTAGTAGGCGGGTTCAACTATGGCTACACCTTC	CASRLVGGFNYGYTF